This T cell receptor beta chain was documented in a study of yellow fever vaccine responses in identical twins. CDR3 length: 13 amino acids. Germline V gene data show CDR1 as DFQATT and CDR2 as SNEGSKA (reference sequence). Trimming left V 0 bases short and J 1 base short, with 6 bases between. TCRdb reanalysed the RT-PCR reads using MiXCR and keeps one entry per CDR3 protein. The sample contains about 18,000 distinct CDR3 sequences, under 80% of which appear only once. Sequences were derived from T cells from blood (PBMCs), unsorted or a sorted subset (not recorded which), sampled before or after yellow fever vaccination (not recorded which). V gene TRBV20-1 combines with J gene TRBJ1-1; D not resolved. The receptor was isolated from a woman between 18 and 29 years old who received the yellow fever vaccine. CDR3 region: CSARDVGNTEAFF. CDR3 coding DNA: TGCAGTGCTAGAGATGTGGGGAACACTGAAGCTTTCTTT.